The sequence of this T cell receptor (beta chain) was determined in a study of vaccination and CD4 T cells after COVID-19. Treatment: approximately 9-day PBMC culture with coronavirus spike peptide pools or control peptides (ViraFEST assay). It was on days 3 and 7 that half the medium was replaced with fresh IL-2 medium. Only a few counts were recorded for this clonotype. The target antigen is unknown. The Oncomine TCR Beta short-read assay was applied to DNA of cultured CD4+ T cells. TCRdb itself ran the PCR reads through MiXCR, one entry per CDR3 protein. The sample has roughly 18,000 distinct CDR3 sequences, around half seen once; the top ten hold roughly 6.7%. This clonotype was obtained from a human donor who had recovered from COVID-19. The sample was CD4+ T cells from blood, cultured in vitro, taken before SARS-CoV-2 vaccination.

In DNA, the CDR3 is TGCAGTGCTAGCACAGCAAATGGCCGGCCCCAGCATTTT. As protein: CSASTANGRPQHF. The chain joins TRBV20-1 to TRBJ1-5, with D unresolved. Per germline, CDR1 DFQATT and CDR2 SNEGSKA (reference sequence). The CDR3 totals 13 residues. The V gene lost 3 bases and the J gene lost 9 bases, with 15 bases spanning the gap.